This T cell receptor (beta chain) was sequenced in a study of T cells in Graves' hyperthyroidism and ophthalmopathy. Study results and limitations: Ophthalmopathy prediction by the model preceded onset by a median about 6.5 months. Most clonotypes expanded in thyroid above 0.001 were likewise present in blood.

RNA transcripts were the template for amplifying TCR beta CDR3 regions. The HTBI primer set was used in a first-round RT-PCR of the TCR CDR3. TCRdb recomputed calls from the multiplex PCR reads with MiXCR, one row per CDR3 protein. The table has approximately 330,000 distinct CDR3 sequences, roughly a fifth seen once. This clonotype was recorded many times. Its antigen remains unidentified. Germline values: CDR1 MDHEN, CDR2 SYDVKM. V lost 8 bases, J lost 0 bases, and 10 bases stayed unmatched. This CDR3 contains 15 residues. The chain uses TRBV28 and TRBJ2-7; 7 bases line up with TRBD1. The sequenced sample consisted of blood. This sequence originates from a woman between 45 and 60 years old with Graves' hyperthyroidism. The CDR3 sequence: CASHGGTVNSYEQYF. CDR3 in DNA: TGTGCCAGCCATGGTGGGACAGTCAACTCCTACGAGCAGTACTTC.